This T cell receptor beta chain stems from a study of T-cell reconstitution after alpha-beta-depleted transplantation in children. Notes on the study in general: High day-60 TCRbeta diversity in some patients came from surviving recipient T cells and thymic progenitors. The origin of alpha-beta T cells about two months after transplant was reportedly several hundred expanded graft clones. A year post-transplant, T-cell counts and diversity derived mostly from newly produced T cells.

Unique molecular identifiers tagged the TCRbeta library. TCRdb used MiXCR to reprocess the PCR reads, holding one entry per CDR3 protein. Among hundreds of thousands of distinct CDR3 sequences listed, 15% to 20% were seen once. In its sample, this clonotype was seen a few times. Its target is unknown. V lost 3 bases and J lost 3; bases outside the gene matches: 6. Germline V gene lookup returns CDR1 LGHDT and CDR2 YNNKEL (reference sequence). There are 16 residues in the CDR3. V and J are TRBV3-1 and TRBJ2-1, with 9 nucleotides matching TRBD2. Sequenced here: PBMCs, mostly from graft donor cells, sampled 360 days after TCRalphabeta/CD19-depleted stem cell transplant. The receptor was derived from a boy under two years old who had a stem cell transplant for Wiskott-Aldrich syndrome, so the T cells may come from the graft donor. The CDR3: CASSQRSSGDYNEQFF. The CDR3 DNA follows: TGTGCCAGCAGCCAGAGATCTAGCGGGGACTACAATGAGCAGTTCTTC.